In this sample, the clone carrying this T cell receptor (beta chain) turned up a few times. Construction of TCR beta libraries relied on iRepertoire HTBI primers and on Arm-PCR targeting CDR3 regions. TCRdb called the multiplex PCR reads again in MiXCR, with one record for every CDR3 protein. The sample includes about 290,000 distinct CDR3 sequences, around 23% of them seen just once. These data originate in a study of regulatory T cells in long-lasting Graves disease. V dropped 3 bases and J dropped 4 bases, with 10 bases sitting between them. The length of the CDR3 is 13 residues. CDR1 DFQATT and CDR2 SNEGSKA come from the germline V gene (reference sequence). As for time point: persistent/refractory GD, antithyroid drugs over 5 years with positive TRAb. The TCR library used RNA extracted from PBMCs. The authors diagnosed Graves' disease using American Thyroid Association guidelines. It was an endocrinology department in Xi'an, China, that provided the patients.

Source: peripheral blood mononuclear cells (PBMCs), taken when the disease was refractory, from a patient treated with antithyroid drugs. The receptor comes from a female donor with Graves disease. This chain connects TRBV20-1 to TRBJ2-1; D is uncertain. The chain's CDR3 is CSASGPPYNEQFF. For the CDR3, the DNA is TGCAGTGCTAGTGGACCCCCTTACAATGAGCAGTTCTTC.